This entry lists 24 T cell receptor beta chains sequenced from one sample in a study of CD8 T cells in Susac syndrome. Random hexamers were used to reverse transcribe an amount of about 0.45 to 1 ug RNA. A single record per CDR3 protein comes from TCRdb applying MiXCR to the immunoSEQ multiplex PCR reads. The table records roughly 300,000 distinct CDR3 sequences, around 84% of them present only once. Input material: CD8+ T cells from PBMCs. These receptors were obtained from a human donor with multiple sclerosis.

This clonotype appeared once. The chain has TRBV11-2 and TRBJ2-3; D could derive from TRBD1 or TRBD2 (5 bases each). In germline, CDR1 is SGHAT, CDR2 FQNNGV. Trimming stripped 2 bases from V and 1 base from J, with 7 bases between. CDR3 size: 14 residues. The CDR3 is CASSLWDGTDTQYF. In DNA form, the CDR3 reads TGTGCCAGCAGCTTATGGGACGGCACAGATACGCAGTATTTT.

The chain's CDR3 is CSAIGRTSGRGGGELFF. The CDR3 nucleotides are TGCAGTGCCATAGGGAGGACTAGCGGGAGAGGGGGCGGGGAGCTGTTTTTT. The rearrangement uses TRBV20-1 and TRBJ2-2, with TRBD2 matching over 13 bases. The CDR3 loop spans 17 amino acids. Germline V gene data show CDR1 as DFQATT and CDR2 as SNEGSKA (reference sequence). Trimming took 6 bases from V and 7 from J; bases not matched to a gene: 14.

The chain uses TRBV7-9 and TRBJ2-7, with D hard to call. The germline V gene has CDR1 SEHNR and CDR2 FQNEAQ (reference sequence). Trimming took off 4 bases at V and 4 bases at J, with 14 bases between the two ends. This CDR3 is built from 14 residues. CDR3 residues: CASSSWTVRYEQYF. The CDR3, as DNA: TGTGCCAGCAGCTCCTGGACGGTCCGGTACGAGCAGTACTTC.

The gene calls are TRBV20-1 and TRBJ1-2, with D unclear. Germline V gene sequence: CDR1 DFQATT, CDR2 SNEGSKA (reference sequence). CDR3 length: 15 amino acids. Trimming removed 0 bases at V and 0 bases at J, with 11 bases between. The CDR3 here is CSARDPRDPNYGYTF. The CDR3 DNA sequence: TGCAGTGCTAGAGACCCCCGGGATCCTAACTATGGCTACACCTTC.

This chain's CDR3 is CASRYRDGGWNEQFF. The CDR3 DNA is TGTGCCAGCAGGTACCGGGACGGCGGGTGGAATGAGCAGTTCTTC. The chain is built from TRBV7-8 and TRBJ2-1; D may match TRBD1 or TRBD2 (5 bases each). The CDR3 loop spans 15 amino acids. CDR1 SGHVS and CDR2 FQNEAQ come from the germline V gene. Trimming removed 6 bases from V and 7 bases from J, with 19 bases in between.

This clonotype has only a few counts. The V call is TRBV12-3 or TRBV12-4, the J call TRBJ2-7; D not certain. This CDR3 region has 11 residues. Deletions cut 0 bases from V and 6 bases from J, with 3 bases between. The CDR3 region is CASSLAREQYF. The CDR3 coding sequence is TGTGCCAGCAGTTTAGCGCGCGAGCAGTACTTC.

CDR3 sequence reads: CASSWPLDLTEQFF. The CDR3 DNA reads as TGTGCCAGCAGCTGGCCCCTCGACTTAACTGAGCAGTTCTTC. The chain uses TRBV13 and TRBJ2-1; D remains unclear. V dropped 4 bases and J dropped 9 bases, with 16 bases sitting between them. The germline gives CDR1 PRHDT, CDR2 FYEKMQ (reference sequence). The CDR3 length is 14 residues.

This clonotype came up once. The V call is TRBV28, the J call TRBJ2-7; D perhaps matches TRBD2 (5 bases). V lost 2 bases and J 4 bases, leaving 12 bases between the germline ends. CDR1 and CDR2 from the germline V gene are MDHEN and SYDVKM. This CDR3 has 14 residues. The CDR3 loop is CASSLVFGEYEQYF. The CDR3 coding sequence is TGTGCCAGCAGTTTAGTCTTCGGGGAGTACGAGCAGTACTTC.

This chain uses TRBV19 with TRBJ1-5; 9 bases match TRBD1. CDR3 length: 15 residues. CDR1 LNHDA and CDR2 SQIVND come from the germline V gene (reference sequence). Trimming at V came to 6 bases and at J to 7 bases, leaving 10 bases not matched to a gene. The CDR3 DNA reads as TGTGCCAGTAGCATCAGGGACAGGGCAAACCAGCCCCAGCATTTT. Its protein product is CASSIRDRANQPQHF.

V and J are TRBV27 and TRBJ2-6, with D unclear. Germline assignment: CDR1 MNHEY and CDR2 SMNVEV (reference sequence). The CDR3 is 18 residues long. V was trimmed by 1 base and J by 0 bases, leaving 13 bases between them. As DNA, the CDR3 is TGTGCCAGCAGTTTATTGTCACCCTCCGTCTCTGGGGCCAACGTCCTGACTTTC. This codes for CASSLLSPSVSGANVLTF.

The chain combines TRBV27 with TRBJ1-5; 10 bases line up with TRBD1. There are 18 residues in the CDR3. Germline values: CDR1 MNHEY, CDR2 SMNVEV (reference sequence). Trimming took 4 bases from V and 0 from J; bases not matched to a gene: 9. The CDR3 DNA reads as TGTGCCAGCAGTTCGTTAAGGACAGGGGGGAGTAGCAATCAGCCCCAGCATTTT. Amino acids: CASSSLRTGGSSNQPQHF.

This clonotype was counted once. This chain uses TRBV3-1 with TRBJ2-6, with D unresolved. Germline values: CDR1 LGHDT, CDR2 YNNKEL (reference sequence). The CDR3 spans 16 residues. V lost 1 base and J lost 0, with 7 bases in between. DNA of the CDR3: TGTGCCAGCAGCCAAGGACGGTACTCTGGGGCCAACGTCCTGACTTTC. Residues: CASSQGRYSGANVLTF.

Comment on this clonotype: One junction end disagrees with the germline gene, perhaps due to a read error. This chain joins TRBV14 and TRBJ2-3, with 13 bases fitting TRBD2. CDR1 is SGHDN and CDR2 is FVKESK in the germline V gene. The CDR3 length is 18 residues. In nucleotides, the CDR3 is TGTACCAGCAGCTCTCGGACTAGCGGGAGAGTATTGACAGATACGCAGTATTTT. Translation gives CTSSSRTSGRVLTDTQYF.

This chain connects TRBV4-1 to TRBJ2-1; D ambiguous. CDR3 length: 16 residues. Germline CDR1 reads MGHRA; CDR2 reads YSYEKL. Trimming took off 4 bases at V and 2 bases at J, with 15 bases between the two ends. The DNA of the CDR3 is TGCGCCAGCAGCCCTCCCGGGCAGCGACCCTACAATGAGCAGTTCTTC. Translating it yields CASSPPGQRPYNEQFF.

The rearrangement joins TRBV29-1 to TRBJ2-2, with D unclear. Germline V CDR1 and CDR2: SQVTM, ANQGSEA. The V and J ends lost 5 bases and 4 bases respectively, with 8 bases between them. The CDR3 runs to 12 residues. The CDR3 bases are TGCAGCGTTTTCCGATCCACCGGGGAGCTGTTTTTT. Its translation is CSVFRSTGELFF.

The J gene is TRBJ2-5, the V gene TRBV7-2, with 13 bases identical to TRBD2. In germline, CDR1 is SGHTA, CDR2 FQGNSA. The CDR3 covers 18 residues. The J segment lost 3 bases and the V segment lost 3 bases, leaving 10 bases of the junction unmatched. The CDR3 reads CASSLRRLAGGVEETQYF. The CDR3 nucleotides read TGTGCCAGCAGCTTGAGAAGACTAGCGGGAGGAGTAGAAGAGACCCAGTACTTC.

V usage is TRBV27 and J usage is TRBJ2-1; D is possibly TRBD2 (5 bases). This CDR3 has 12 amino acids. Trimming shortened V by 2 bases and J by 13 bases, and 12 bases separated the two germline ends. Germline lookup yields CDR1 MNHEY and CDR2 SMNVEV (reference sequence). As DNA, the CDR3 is TGTGCCAGCAGTTTAAGTCAGCGGCCTCAGTTCTTC. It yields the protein CASSLSQRPQFF.

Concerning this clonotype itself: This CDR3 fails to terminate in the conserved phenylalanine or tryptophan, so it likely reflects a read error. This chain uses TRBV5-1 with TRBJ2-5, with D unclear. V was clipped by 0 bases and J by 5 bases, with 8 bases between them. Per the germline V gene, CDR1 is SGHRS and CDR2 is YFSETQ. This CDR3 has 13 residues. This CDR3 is CASSLGRGETQYS. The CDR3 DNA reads TGCGCCAGCAGCTTGGGGCGAGGCGAGACCCAGTACTCC.

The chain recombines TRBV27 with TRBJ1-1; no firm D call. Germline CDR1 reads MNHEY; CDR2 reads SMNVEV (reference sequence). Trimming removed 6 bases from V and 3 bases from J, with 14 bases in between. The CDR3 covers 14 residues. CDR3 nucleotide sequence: TGTGCCAGCAGCCCCCTCGTCCCTCACACTGAAGCTTTCTTT. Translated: CASSPLVPHTEAFF.

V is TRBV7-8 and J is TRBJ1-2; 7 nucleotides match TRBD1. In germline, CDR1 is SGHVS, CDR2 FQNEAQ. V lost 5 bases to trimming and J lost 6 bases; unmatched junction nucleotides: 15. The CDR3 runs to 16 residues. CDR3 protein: CASSPINRGSEDGYTF. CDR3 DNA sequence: TGTGCCAGCAGCCCCATTAACAGGGGTTCTGAGGATGGCTACACCTTC.

This chain's CDR3 is CSVFPWRYQPQHF. In DNA form, the CDR3 reads TGCAGCGTTTTTCCTTGGAGGTATCAGCCCCAGCATTTT. The chain is built from TRBV29-1 and TRBJ1-5; D is ambiguous. The CDR3 totals 13 residues. V was clipped by 5 bases and J by 5 bases, with 13 bases between them. Germline CDR1 is SQVTM and CDR2 is ANQGSEA. Full variable domain (rest looked up from reference TRBV29-1 and TRBJ1-5): SAVISQKPSRDICQRGTSLTIQCQVDSQVTMMFWYRQQPGQSLTLIATANQGSEATYESGFVIDKFPISRPNLTFSTLTVSNMSPEDSSIYLCSVFPWRYQPQHFGDGTRLSIL.

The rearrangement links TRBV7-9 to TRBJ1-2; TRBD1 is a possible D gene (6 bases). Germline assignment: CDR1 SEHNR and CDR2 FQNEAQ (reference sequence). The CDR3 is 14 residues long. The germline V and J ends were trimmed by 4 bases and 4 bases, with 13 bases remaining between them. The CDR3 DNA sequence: TGTGCCAGCAGCTCCCGGACAGATCCCTATGGCTACACCTTC. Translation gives CASSSRTDPYGYTF.

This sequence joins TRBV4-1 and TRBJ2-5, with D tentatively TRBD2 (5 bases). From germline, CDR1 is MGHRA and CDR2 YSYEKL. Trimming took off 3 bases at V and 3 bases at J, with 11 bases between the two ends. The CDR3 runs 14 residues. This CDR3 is CASSQADWEETQYF. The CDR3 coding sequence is TGCGCCAGCAGCCAGGCGGACTGGGAAGAGACCCAGTACTTC.

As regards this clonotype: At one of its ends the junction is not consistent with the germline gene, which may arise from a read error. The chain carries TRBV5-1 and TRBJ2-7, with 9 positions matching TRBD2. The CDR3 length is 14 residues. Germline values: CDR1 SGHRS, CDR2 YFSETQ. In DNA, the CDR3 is TGTGCCAGCAGTTTAGCGGGAGCTTCCTACGAGCAGTACTTC. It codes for CASSLAGASYEQYF.